A selection of T cell receptor beta chains follows, all from one sample in a study of molecular identifiers for immune sequencing clone quantification. TCRdb re-called the PCR reads through MiXCR, storing one row per CDR3 protein. The sample holds roughly 97,000 distinct CDR3 sequences, roughly 24% seen once. The source material was naive CD8+ T cells from blood, with Jurkat cell RNA spiked in. Receptors were obtained from a human donor in good health. Some libraries in this study had Jurkat cell RNA spiked in. Both conserved end residues are part of each CDR3. D genes are given only for firm matches. Only some rows state a clone size, as once, few, many or a class for expanded clones.

size: many; V: TRBV29-1; D: NA; J: TRBJ2-3; CDR3: CSVEWGDFSTDTQYF; DNA: TGCAGCGTTGAGTGGGGGGACTTTAGCACAGATACGCAGTATTTT
size: many; V: TRBV15; D: TRBD1; J: TRBJ2-3; CDR3: CATSGRQGVSDTQYF; DNA: TGTGCCACCAGCGGACGACAGGGGGTTTCGGATACGCAGTATTTT
size: few; V: TRBV6-2/TRBV6-3; D: NA; J: TRBJ2-7; CDR3: CASSSNTYSSYEQYF; DNA: TGTGCCAGCAGTTCCAACACCTACAGCTCCTACGAGCAGTACTTC
size: many; V: TRBV5-1; D: TRBD1; J: TRBJ1-3; CDR3: CASSLASGQQNTIYF; DNA: TGCGCCAGCAGCTTGGCGTCGGGACAGCAAAACACCATATATTTT
size: many; V: TRBV28; D: NA; J: TRBJ1-1; CDR3: CAISRGMGEAFF; DNA: TGTGCCATCTCACGGGGGATGGGGGAAGCTTTCTTT
size: few; V: TRBV27; D: TRBD1; J: TRBJ1-1; CDR3: CASSLYSGTGATEAFF; DNA: TGTGCCAGCAGTTTATATTCTGGGACAGGGGCCACTGAAGCTTTCTTT
size: many; V: TRBV4-1; D: TRBD2; J: TRBJ2-7; CDR3: CASSQGLAGYEQYF; DNA: TGCGCCAGCAGCCAGGGACTAGCGGGGTACGAGCAGTACTTC
size: many; V: TRBV20-1; D: TRBD1; J: TRBJ2-5; CDR3: CSARYGQGEETQYF; DNA: TGCAGTGCTAGATATGGACAGGGCGAAGAGACCCAGTACTTC
size: many; V: TRBV27; D: NA; J: TRBJ1-1; CDR3: CAGSYTGNTEAFF; DNA: TGTGCCGGCAGTTATACAGGGAACACTGAAGCTTTCTTT
size: many; V: TRBV30; D: TRBD1; J: TRBJ2-7; CDR3: CAWRLRDSSYEQYF; DNA: TGTGCCTGGAGACTCCGGGACAGCTCCTACGAGCAGTACTTC
size: NA; V: TRBV5-6; D: TRBD2; J: TRBJ2-1; CDR3: CASSITSGIDEQFF; DNA: TGTGCCAGCAGCATCACTAGCGGGATCGATGAGCAGTTCTTC
size: NA; V: TRBV12-3/TRBV12-4; D: NA; J: TRBJ1-5; CDR3: CASSWSGRNSNQPQHF; DNA: TGTGCCAGCAGTTGGTCGGGAAGAAATAGCAATCAGCCCCAGCATTTT
size: many; V: TRBV27; D: TRBD1; J: TRBJ2-3; CDR3: CASTTHNGTGGYSTDTQYF; DNA: TGTGCCAGCACTACACATAACGGGACAGGGGGCTACAGCACAGATACGCAGTATTTT
size: many; V: TRBV5-6; D: NA; J: TRBJ2-7; CDR3: CASSLAGRASYEQYF; DNA: TGTGCCAGCAGCTTGGCGGGTCGGGCCTCCTACGAGCAGTACTTC
size: many; V: TRBV4-1; D: NA; J: TRBJ2-7; CDR3: CASSQGAGLSYEQYF; DNA: TGCGCCAGCAGCCAAGGGGCCGGGCTCTCCTACGAGCAGTACTTC
size: few; V: TRBV6-2/TRBV6-3; D: TRBD1; J: TRBJ1-6; CDR3: CASSRSPGTGSYNSPLHF; DNA: TGTGCCAGCAGTCGAAGTCCCGGGACAGGTTCCTATAATTCACCCCTCCACTTT
size: few; V: TRBV3-1; D: TRBD2; J: TRBJ2-2; CDR3: CASSQFVWVSGGPRGELFF; DNA: TGTGCCAGCAGCCAATTCGTCTGGGTTAGCGGGGGGCCGAGAGGGGAGCTGTTTTTT
size: many; V: TRBV13; D: NA; J: TRBJ2-1; CDR3: CASSTRGQPLGQFF; DNA: TGTGCCAGCAGCACTAGGGGTCAGCCGTTGGGGCAGTTCTTC
size: many; V: TRBV5-4; D: NA; J: TRBJ2-7; CDR3: CASSFEVGLREQYF; DNA: TGTGCCAGCAGCTTTGAGGTGGGGTTGCGTGAGCAGTACTTC
size: NA; V: TRBV7-9; D: NA; J: TRBJ2-3; CDR3: CASSALGGPVDTQNF; DNA: TGTGCCAGCAGCGCCCTCGGGGGGCCGGTGGATACGCAGAATTTT
size: many; V: TRBV6-1; D: NA; J: TRBJ2-7; CDR3: CASSEAVSYEQYF; DNA: TGTGCCAGCAGTGAAGCGGTCTCCTACGAGCAGTACTTC
size: many; V: TRBV29-1; D: TRBD1; J: TRBJ2-3; CDR3: CSVEGTGRSTDTQYF; DNA: TGCAGCGTGGAAGGGACAGGGCGTAGCACAGATACGCAGTATTTT
size: many; V: TRBV28; D: NA; J: TRBJ1-1; CDR3: CASSNDGNTEAFF; DNA: TGTGCCAGCAGTAACGACGGGAACACTGAAGCTTTCTTT
size: many; V: TRBV13; D: TRBD1; J: TRBJ2-3; CDR3: CASSAAFQGADTQYF; DNA: TGTGCCAGCAGCGCCGCCTTTCAGGGGGCGGATACGCAGTATTTT
size: NA; V: TRBV4-3; D: NA; J: TRBJ1-2; CDR3: CASSQETDLTNYGYTF; DNA: TGCGCCAGCAGCCAAGAGACAGATTTAACTAACTATGGCTACACCTTC
size: many; V: TRBV6-5; D: NA; J: TRBJ2-6; CDR3: CASSYSQRSSGANVLTF; DNA: TGTGCCAGCAGTTACTCGCAAAGATCCTCTGGGGCCAACGTCCTGACTTTC
size: NA; V: TRBV7-9; D: TRBD1; J: TRBJ2-7; CDR3: CASSLGQGALNEQYF; DNA: TGTGCCAGCAGCTTAGGACAGGGGGCTCTAAACGAGCAGTACTTC
size: many; V: TRBV12-5; D: TRBD1; J: TRBJ1-1; CDR3: CASGLGAGGLSEAFF; DNA: TGTGCTAGTGGTTTGGGGGCAGGGGGGCTATCTGAAGCTTTCTTT
size: few; V: TRBV5-1; D: NA; J: TRBJ1-4; CDR3: CASGFVGINEKLFF; DNA: TGCGCCAGCGGCTTTGTAGGGATTAATGAAAAACTGTTTTTT
size: many; V: TRBV5-4; D: NA; J: TRBJ1-2; CDR3: CASSPELDGYGYTF; DNA: TGTGCCAGCAGCCCCGAGTTGGACGGCTATGGCTACACCTTC
size: many; V: TRBV7-2; D: NA; J: TRBJ1-5; CDR3: CASSLMGQPQHF; DNA: TGTGCCAGCAGCTTGATGGGGCAGCCCCAGCATTTT
size: many; V: TRBV5-1; D: NA; J: TRBJ2-5; CDR3: CASSLEFWGLETQYF; DNA: TGCGCCAGCAGCTTGGAGTTTTGGGGGTTGGAGACCCAGTACTTC
size: NA; V: TRBV11-2; D: NA; J: TRBJ2-4; CDR3: CASSSAATPTNQYF; DNA: TGTGCCAGCAGCTCGGCGGCCACCCCTACAAATCAGTACTTC
size: medium-sized; V: TRBV28; D: TRBD2; J: TRBJ2-3; CDR3: CASSSKGLAGYTDTQYF; DNA: TGTGCCAGCAGTTCCAAGGGACTAGCGGGGTACACAGATACGCAGTATTTT
size: few; V: TRBV28; D: TRBD1; J: TRBJ2-7; CDR3: CASSLDLGTVFYEQYF; DNA: TGTGCCAGCAGTTTAGACCTTGGGACAGTTTTCTACGAGCAGTACTTC
size: many; V: TRBV30; D: NA; J: TRBJ1-1; CDR3: CAWSVLGVEAFF; DNA: TGTGCCTGGAGTGTACTGGGGGTTGAAGCTTTCTTT
size: many; V: TRBV12-3/TRBV12-4; D: TRBD2; J: TRBJ2-5; CDR3: CASSVSGAMFKTQYF; DNA: TGTGCCAGCAGTGTAAGCGGGGCGATGTTCAAGACCCAGTACTTC
size: many; V: TRBV12-3/TRBV12-4; D: TRBD1; J: TRBJ2-3; CDR3: CASSWGTGTSTDTQYF; DNA: TGTGCCAGCAGTTGGGGGACAGGGACTAGCACAGATACGCAGTATTTT
size: many; V: TRBV7-9; D: TRBD1; J: TRBJ1-1; CDR3: CASSSTGTANTEAFF; DNA: TGTGCCAGCAGCTCAACCGGGACAGCGAACACTGAAGCTTTCTTT
size: many; V: TRBV30; D: NA; J: TRBJ2-3; CDR3: CAWSTPGDTQYF; DNA: TGTGCCTGGAGTACCCCTGGAGATACGCAGTATTTT
size: NA; V: TRBV6-2/TRBV6-3; D: NA; J: TRBJ1-2; CDR3: CASSFDHDGSYGYTF; DNA: TGTGCCAGCAGTTTCGACCACGATGGCAGCTATGGCTACACCTTC
size: many; V: TRBV4-1; D: NA; J: TRBJ2-5; CDR3: CASSQDPSGDQETQYF; DNA: TGCGCCAGCAGCCAAGATCCATCAGGGGACCAAGAGACCCAGTACTTC
size: many; V: TRBV12-3/TRBV12-4; D: TRBD1; J: TRBJ1-1; CDR3: CASSLQGAAEAFF; DNA: TGTGCCAGCAGTTTGCAGGGGGCCGCTGAAGCTTTCTTT
size: few; V: TRBV12-3/TRBV12-4; D: NA; J: TRBJ2-6; CDR3: CASSTDFSGANVLTF; DNA: TGTGCCAGCAGTACCGACTTCTCTGGGGCCAACGTCCTGACTTTC
size: NA; V: TRBV4-3; D: TRBD1; J: TRBJ2-7; CDR3: CASSQDGMGTGTYEQYF; DNA: TGCGCCAGCAGCCAAGATGGGATGGGGACAGGGACCTACGAGCAGTACTTC